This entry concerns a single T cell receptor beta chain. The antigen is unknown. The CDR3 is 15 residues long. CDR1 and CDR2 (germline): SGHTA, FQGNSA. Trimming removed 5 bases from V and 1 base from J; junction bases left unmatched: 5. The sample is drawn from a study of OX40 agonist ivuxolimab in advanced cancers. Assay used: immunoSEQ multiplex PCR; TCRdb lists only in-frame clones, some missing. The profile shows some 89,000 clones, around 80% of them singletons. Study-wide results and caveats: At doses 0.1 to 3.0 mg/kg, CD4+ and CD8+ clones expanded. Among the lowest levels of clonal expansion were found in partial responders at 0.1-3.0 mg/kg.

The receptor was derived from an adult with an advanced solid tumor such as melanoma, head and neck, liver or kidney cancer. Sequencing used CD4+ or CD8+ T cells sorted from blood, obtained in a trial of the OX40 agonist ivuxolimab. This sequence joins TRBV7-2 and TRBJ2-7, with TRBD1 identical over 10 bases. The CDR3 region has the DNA TGTGCCAGCAGCCCCCGGACAGGGGGATCCTACGAGCAGTACTTC. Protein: CASSPRTGGSYEQYF. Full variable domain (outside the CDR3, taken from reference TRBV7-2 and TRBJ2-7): GAGVSQSPSNKVTEKGKDVELRCDPISGHTALYWYRQSLGQGLEFLIYFQGNSAPDKSGLPSDRFSAERTGGSVSTLTIQRTQQEDSAVYLCASSPRTGGSYEQYFGPGTRLTVT.